The 32 T cell receptor beta chains below come from one sample, sequenced in a study of blood T cell repertoires in COVID-19. Clones were sequenced by immunoSEQ multiplex PCR, and TCRdb holds only the in-frame ones, with some missing. The sample includes some 180,000 clones, more than 70% of them seen just once. The sample taken for sequencing was peripheral blood. The source is a man between 40 and 49 years old with active or convalescent COVID-19.

J is TRBJ2-7 and V is TRBV3-1 (or the pseudogene TRBV3-2); the D gene is possibly TRBD2 (5 bases). V lost 4 bases and J 5 bases, leaving 15 bases between the germline ends. The germline V gene encodes CDR1 LGHDT and CDR2 YNNKEL (reference sequence). There are 14 residues in the CDR3. The CDR3 here is CASSLARGKNEQYF. The CDR3 DNA is TGTGCCAGCAGCCTAGCGCGAGGCAAAAACGAGCAGTACTTC.

The chain couples TRBV6-2 or TRBV6-3 to TRBJ1-1; TRBD1 matches 8 bases. The CDR3 consists of 18 residues. After removal of 2 bases from V and 0 bases from J, the junction contained 11 bases not matched to a gene. Germline V gene sequence: CDR1 MNHEY, CDR2 SVGEGT. CDR3: CASSYPMTGVLMNTEAFF. In DNA, the CDR3 is TGTGCCAGCAGTTACCCGATGACAGGGGTCCTTATGAACACTGAAGCTTTCTTT.

V is TRBV7-3 and J is TRBJ2-2; 7 positions agree with TRBD2. Germline V gene sequence: CDR1 SGHTA, CDR2 FQGTGA. V lost 5 bases to trimming and J lost 4 bases; unmatched junction nucleotides: 4. The CDR3 has 14 residues. Written as DNA, the CDR3 is TGTGCCAGCAGCCCTACTAGCGTCACCGGGGAGCTGTTTTTT. Translating it yields CASSPTSVTGELFF. Together with reference TRBV7-3 and TRBJ2-2, the CDR3 gives the full variable domain: GAGVSQTPSNKVTEKGKYVELRCDPISGHTALYWYRQSLGQGPEFLIYFQGTGAADDSGLPNDRFFAVRPEGSVSTLKIQRTERGDSAVYLCASSPTSVTGELFFGEGSRLTVL.

This clone was detected only once. The chain employs TRBV10-1 and TRBJ2-7; D not resolved. The CDR3 loop spans 11 amino acids. V gave up 5 bases and J gave up 1 base, with 3 bases separating them. CDR1 and CDR2 (germline): WNHNN, SYGVQD (reference sequence). In nucleotides, the CDR3 is TGCGCCAGCAGTCCGTCCTACGAGCAGTACTTC. It codes for CASSPSYEQYF.

The chain has TRBV12-3 or TRBV12-4 and TRBJ1-4; weak D call: TRBD1 (5 bases). Deletions cut 4 bases from V and 8 bases from J, with 8 bases between. The CDR3 consists of 12 residues. CDR3 sequence reads: CASSSRTEKLFF. The DNA of the CDR3 is TGTGCCAGCAGTTCACGGACAGAAAAACTGTTTTTT.

In regard to this clone: The same CDR3 arises from other DNA sequences in this sample as well. This rearrangement joins TRBV4-1 to TRBJ1-1, with a tentative D call TRBD1 (6 bases). The germline gives CDR1 MGHRA, CDR2 YSYEKL. V was clipped by 0 bases and J by 7 bases, with 9 bases between them. This CDR3 region has 13 residues. The DNA for the CDR3 is TGCGCCAGCAGCCAAGAGTCACAGGGTGAAGCTTTCTTT. This codes for CASSQESQGEAFF.

The chain uses TRBV24-1 and TRBJ2-3, with D maybe TRBD2 (6 bases). The CDR3 is made up of 17 amino acids. V was cut by 4 bases and J by 0 bases, with 16 bases left in between. Germline CDR1 reads KGHDR; CDR2 reads SFDVKD. As DNA, the CDR3 is TGTGCCACCAGTGAAATAAAACTAGGGACTAGCACAGATACGCAGTATTTT. This translates into CATSEIKLGTSTDTQYF.

The chain has TRBV12-3 or TRBV12-4 and TRBJ1-5, with D uncertain. This CDR3 comprises 13 residues. Trimming left V 3 bases short and J 3 bases short, with 6 bases between. In DNA, the CDR3 is TGTGCCAGCAGTTTGGCCCTCAATCAGCCCCAGCATTTT. It codes for CASSLALNQPQHF.

This chain connects TRBV25-1 to TRBJ1-3, with unresolved D. The CDR3 length is 13 residues. Germline CDR1 is MGHDK and CDR2 is SYGVNS. With 4 bases removed from V and 4 bases from J, the gap between germline ends came to 8 bases. CDR3 protein: CASSGSIGNTIYF. The CDR3 DNA reads TGTGCCAGCAGTGGGAGTATAGGAAACACCATATATTTT. Full variable domain (outside the CDR3, taken from reference TRBV25-1 and TRBJ1-3): EADIYQTPRYLVIGTGKKITLECSQTMGHDKMYWYQQDPGMELHLIHYSYGVNSTEKGDLSSESTVSRIRTEHFPLTLESARPSHTSQYLCASSGSIGNTIYFGEGSWLTVV.

This clone was recorded once. This chain joins TRBV7-2 and TRBJ2-3; 8 positions agree with TRBD2. J was trimmed by 5 bases and V by 3 bases; bases with no gene match: 4. This CDR3 has 14 amino acids. The germline CDR1 and CDR2 sequences are SGHTA and FQGNSA. The CDR3 coding sequence is TGTGCCAGCAGCTTTAGCGGGGTTGTAGATACGCAGTATTTT. Translating gives CASSFSGVVDTQYF.

The rearrangement links TRBV9 to TRBJ2-1, with 8 positions matching TRBD2. Germline assignment: CDR1 SGDLS and CDR2 YYNGEE. J gave up 7 bases and V 4 bases, and 4 bases lay outside the gene matches. The CDR3 is 13 residues long. CDR3 coding DNA: TGTGCCAGCAGCCCGACGGGGGGGAATGAGCAGTTCTTC. Translation: CASSPTGGNEQFF.

The chain combines TRBV9 with TRBJ2-7; 8 bases align to TRBD1. The V gene end was trimmed by 0 bases and the J gene end by 2 bases; junction bases not matched to a gene: 4. The CDR3 covers 15 residues. The germline CDR1 and CDR2 sequences are SGDLS and YYNGEE. The CDR3 spells CASSVGPGGAYEQYF. The CDR3 coding sequence is TGTGCCAGCAGCGTAGGTCCAGGGGGCGCCTACGAGCAGTACTTC.

The rearrangement joins TRBV7-9 to TRBJ1-3; D is possibly TRBD1 (5 bases). The CDR3 covers 14 residues. Trimming cost V 4 bases and J 4 bases, with 11 bases left between them. Germline values: CDR1 SEHNR, CDR2 FQNEAQ (reference sequence). As DNA, the CDR3 is TGTGCCAGCAGCTCCCCAGGGTTCGGAAACACCATATATTTT. Residues: CASSSPGFGNTIYF.

J is TRBJ1-1 and V is TRBV29-1, with 7 bases lining up with TRBD1. V lost 6 bases and J lost 1; bases outside the gene matches: 5. Germline CDR1 reads SQVTM; CDR2 reads ANQGSEA. CDR3 length: 13 amino acids. CDR3 nucleotides: TGCAGCGTACGAACAGGGGAGAACACTGAAGCTTTCTTT. This encodes CSVRTGENTEAFF.

The chain couples TRBV4-2 to TRBJ1-4, with D unresolved. The CDR3 runs to 15 residues. V was shortened by 1 base and J by 7 bases, with 13 bases between the two germline ends. Per germline, CDR1 LGHNA and CDR2 YNFKEQ. Here the CDR3 reads CASSQVVGVTEKLFF. Written as DNA, the CDR3 is TGTGCCAGCAGCCAAGTGGTCGGGGTTACTGAAAAACTGTTTTTT.

The gene calls are TRBV6-6 and TRBJ1-5, with a possible D match to TRBD1 (5 bases). In germline, CDR1 is MNHNY, CDR2 SVGAGI (reference sequence). V gave up 2 bases and J gave up 0 bases, with 11 bases separating them. There are 16 residues in the CDR3. As DNA, the CDR3 is TGTGCCAGCAGTTACCCGACAGATTATAGCAATCAGCCCCAGCATTTT. Its protein product is CASSYPTDYSNQPQHF.

The chain recombines TRBV13 with TRBJ1-6, with D unclear. Germline lookup yields CDR1 PRHDT and CDR2 FYEKMQ (reference sequence). The V and J ends lost 5 bases and 9 bases respectively, with 23 bases between them. The length of the CDR3 is 17 residues. The CDR3 spells CASSAPRSGIGTSPLHF. The CDR3 DNA sequence: TGTGCCAGCAGCGCCCCCAGGTCCGGGATTGGTACTTCACCCCTCCACTTT.

On this clone itself: Distinct nucleotide sequences in the sample also encode this CDR3. The chain uses TRBV7-9 and TRBJ1-2; D remains ambiguous. The CDR3 extends over 12 amino acids. Germline CDR1 and CDR2: SEHNR and FQNEAQ (reference sequence). Deletions cut 3 bases from V and 6 bases from J, with 8 bases between. The CDR3 loop is CASSLAGDGYTF. In nucleotides, the CDR3 is TGTGCCAGCAGCTTGGCCGGGGATGGCTACACCTTC.

This clone has a single count. The chain uses TRBV10-1 and TRBJ2-5; TRBD1 matches at 8 bases. V shed 6 bases, J shed 5 bases, and the junction held 11 bases outside the gene matches. CDR3 length: 15 residues. The germline gives CDR1 WNHNN, CDR2 SYGVQD (reference sequence). The chain's CDR3 is CASREPGTGAETQYF. In DNA form, the CDR3 reads TGCGCCAGCAGAGAACCGGGGACAGGCGCGGAGACCCAGTACTTC.

This clone showed up just once. The J gene is TRBJ2-1, the V gene TRBV6-5, with 9 bases fitting TRBD1. The CDR3 has 15 residues. V lost 6 bases, J lost 3 bases, and 6 bases stayed unmatched. Germline loops: CDR1 MNHEY, CDR2 SVGAGI. CDR3 DNA sequence: TGTGCCAGCAGCTTCGGACAGGGGCTCTACAATGAGCAGTTCTTC. Encoded protein: CASSFGQGLYNEQFF.

The J gene is TRBJ2-5, the V gene TRBV28; 7 bases are shared with TRBD1. There are 14 residues in the CDR3. V lost 2 bases and J lost 5; bases outside the gene matches: 5. From germline, CDR1 is MDHEN and CDR2 SYDVKM. CDR3 protein: CASSLTGVGETQYF. The CDR3 DNA sequence: TGTGCCAGCAGTTTAACAGGGGTAGGGGAGACCCAGTACTTC.

This clone was detected only a few times. The gene calls are TRBV6-4 and TRBJ2-3; the match to TRBD1 covers 9 bases. The CDR3 extends over 16 amino acids. CDR1 is MRHNA and CDR2 is SNTAGT in the germline V gene. V gave up 0 bases and J gave up 3 bases; unmatched junction bases: 4. This CDR3 is CASSDSGQGGTDTQYF. DNA of the CDR3: TGTGCCAGCAGTGACTCGGGACAGGGAGGGACAGATACGCAGTATTTT.

The chain uses TRBV2 and TRBJ2-3, with 11 bases lining up with TRBD2. The CDR3 runs to 16 residues. The J segment lost 2 bases and the V segment lost 6 bases, leaving 7 bases of the junction unmatched. The germline V gene encodes CDR1 SNHLY and CDR2 FYNNEI. In DNA, the CDR3 is TGTGCCAGCAGACCAGGACTAGCGGGTTACACAGATACGCAGTATTTT. Its translation is CASRPGLAGYTDTQYF.

This clone appeared many times. The J gene is TRBJ1-2, the V gene TRBV28; D remains unclear. This CDR3 is built from 12 residues. The ends were cut back, 3 bases at V and 5 bases at J, with 7 bases in the middle. Germline CDR1 and CDR2: MDHEN and SYDVKM. The DNA for the CDR3 is TGTGCCAGCAGTTTGGTAGCATATGGCTACACCTTC. This translates into CASSLVAYGYTF.

The J gene is TRBJ2-3, the V gene TRBV29-1; the match to TRBD1 covers 7 bases. V lost 7 bases, J lost 3 bases, and 7 bases stayed unmatched. From germline, CDR1 is SQVTM and CDR2 ANQGSEA. The length of the CDR3 is 13 residues. The CDR3 sequence is CSATTGRTDTQYF. CDR3 sequence (DNA): TGCAGCGCAACGACAGGGCGAACAGATACGCAGTATTTT.

The count of this clone is one. V usage is TRBV19 and J usage is TRBJ2-1; the D is unclear. Germline CDR1 reads LNHDA; CDR2 reads SQIVND (reference sequence). V lost 0 bases to trimming and J lost 4 bases, with 7 bases between them. The CDR3 spans 14 residues. CDR3 region: CASSIDRSYNEQFF. The CDR3 DNA sequence: TGTGCCAGTAGTATAGATCGGTCGTACAATGAGCAGTTCTTC.

This clone is a singleton in its sample. The gene calls are TRBV15 and TRBJ2-7; TRBD1 is a possible D gene (5 bases). Between the trimmed V and J ends, which lost 3 bases and 0 bases, there was a span of 6 bases. Germline lookup yields CDR1 LNHNV and CDR2 YYDKDF (reference sequence). The CDR3 sequence is 13 residues long. Here the CDR3 reads CATSSGASYEQYF. The CDR3 DNA follows: TGTGCCACCAGCAGTGGGGCCTCCTACGAGCAGTACTTC. Supplemented by reference TRBV15 and TRBJ2-7, the full variable domain reads DAMVIQNPRYQVTQFGKPVTLSCSQTLNHNVMYWYQQKSSQAPKLLFHYYDKDFNNEADTPDNFQSRRPNTSFCFLDIRSPGLGDTAMYLCATSSGASYEQYFGPGTRLTVT.

This chain uses TRBV5-1 with TRBJ2-3, with 15 bases that match TRBD2. After removal of 4 bases from V and 5 bases from J, the junction contained 20 bases not matched to a gene. CDR1 SGHRS and CDR2 YFSETQ come from the germline V gene. This CDR3 is 21 amino acids long. The chain's CDR3 is CASSLSPGLAGGKGSVDTQYF. The DNA for the CDR3 is TGCGCCAGCAGCCTTTCGCCGGGACTAGCGGGGGGTAAGGGTTCTGTAGATACGCAGTATTTT.

The chain uses TRBV11-3 and TRBJ2-2; D is perhaps TRBD2 (5 bases). The length of the CDR3 is 15 residues. CDR1 and CDR2 from the germline V gene are SGHNT and YENEEA. V lost 4 bases and J lost 3, with 12 bases in between. Here the CDR3 reads CASSYRGPYTGELFF. Written as DNA, the CDR3 is TGTGCCAGCAGCTACCGAGGGCCATACACCGGGGAGCTGTTTTTT.

The genes are TRBV14 and TRBJ1-2, with D possibly TRBD1 on 6 matching bases. V dropped 0 bases and J dropped 3 bases, with 11 bases sitting between them. Germline CDR1 reads SGHDN; CDR2 reads FVKESK. The CDR3 has 15 residues. This chain's CDR3 is CASSQDTGFYYGYTF. In DNA form, the CDR3 reads TGTGCCAGCAGCCAAGATACAGGGTTCTACTATGGCTACACCTTC.

The V call is TRBV28, the J call TRBJ1-3, with D possibly matching TRBD1 (5 bases). Germline loops: CDR1 MDHEN, CDR2 SYDVKM. The CDR3 loop spans 15 amino acids. Trimming removed 2 bases at V and 0 bases at J, with 8 bases between. The DNA for the CDR3 is TGTGCCAGCAGTTTAAAGGGGTACTCTGGAAACACCATATATTTT. This sequence encodes CASSLKGYSGNTIYF.

The count of this clone is one. The rearrangement uses TRBV9 and TRBJ1-5, with TRBD1 matching 9 bases. V lost 3 bases, J lost 4 bases, and 2 bases stayed unmatched. The germline V gene has CDR1 SGDLS and CDR2 YYNGEE. This CDR3 has 14 amino acids. CDR3 nucleotide sequence: TGTGCCAGCAGCGAGACAGGGGGGAATCAGCCCCAGCATTTT. It encodes CASSETGGNQPQHF.